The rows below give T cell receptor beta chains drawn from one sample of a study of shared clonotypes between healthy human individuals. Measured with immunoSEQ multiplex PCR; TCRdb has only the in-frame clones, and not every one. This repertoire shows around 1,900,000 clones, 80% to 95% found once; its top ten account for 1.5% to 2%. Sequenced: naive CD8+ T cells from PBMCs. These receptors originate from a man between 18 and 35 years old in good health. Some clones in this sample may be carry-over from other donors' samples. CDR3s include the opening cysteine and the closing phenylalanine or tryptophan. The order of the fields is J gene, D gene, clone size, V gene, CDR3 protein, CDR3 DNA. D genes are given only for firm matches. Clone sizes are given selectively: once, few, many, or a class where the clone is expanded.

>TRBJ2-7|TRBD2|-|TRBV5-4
CASSNREGGSYEQYF
TGTGCCAGCAGCAACCGGGAGGGGGGTTCCTACGAGCAGTACTTC
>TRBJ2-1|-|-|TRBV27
CASSFLNVIAIDEQFF
TGTGCCAGCAGTTTCCTTAACGTAATAGCTATAGATGAGCAGTTCTTC
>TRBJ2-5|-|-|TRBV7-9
CASSLRKGHQETQYF
TGTGCCAGCAGCTTACGCAAGGGCCATCAAGAGACCCAGTACTTC
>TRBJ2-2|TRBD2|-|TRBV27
CASSKLAPVGELFF
TGTGCCAGCAGTAAACTAGCGCCTGTCGGGGAGCTGTTTTTT
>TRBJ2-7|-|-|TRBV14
CASSLRGISEQYF
TGTGCCAGCAGCCTGAGGGGGATTAGCGAGCAGTACTTC
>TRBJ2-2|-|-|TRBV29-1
CSVDRVGELFF
TGCAGCGTTGATAGGGTCGGGGAGCTGTTTTTT
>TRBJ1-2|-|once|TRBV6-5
CASSYSRGAFYGYTF
TGTGCCAGCAGTTACTCCAGGGGCGCTTTCTATGGCTACACCTTC
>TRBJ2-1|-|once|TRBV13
CASSLRGEKQFF
TGTGCCAGCAGCTTACGTGGGGAAAAGCAGTTCTTC
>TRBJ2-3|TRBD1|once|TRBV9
CASSGSGTGGTDTQYF
TGTGCCAGCAGCGGATCAGGGACAGGGGGCACAGATACGCAGTATTTT
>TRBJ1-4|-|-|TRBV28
CAGGGTDEKLFF
TGTGCCGGAGGGGGAACGGATGAAAAACTGTTTTTT
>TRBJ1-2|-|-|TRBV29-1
CSVLDSFGYTF
TGCAGCGTCCTTGACAGTTTCGGCTACACCTTC
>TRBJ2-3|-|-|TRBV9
CASSAGSTDTQYF
TGTGCCAGCAGCGCGGGCAGCACAGATACGCAGTATTTT
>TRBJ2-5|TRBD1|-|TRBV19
CASSTLGTGLETQYF
TGTGCCAGTAGTACCCTCGGGACAGGGCTGGAGACCCAGTACTTC
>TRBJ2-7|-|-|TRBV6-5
CASSLYVSSYEQYF
TGTGCCAGCAGTTTATACGTCAGCTCCTACGAGCAGTACTTC
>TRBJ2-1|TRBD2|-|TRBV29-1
CSVEVTSGRASAYNEQFF
TGCAGCGTTGAAGTAACTAGCGGGAGGGCCAGCGCCTACAATGAGCAGTTCTTC
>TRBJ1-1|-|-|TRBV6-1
CASSELVGNMNTEAFF
TGTGCCAGCAGTGAACTGGTAGGGAACATGAACACTGAAGCTTTCTTT
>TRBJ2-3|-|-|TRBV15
CATSRDDFLTDTQYF
TGTGCCACCAGCAGAGACGACTTCCTCACAGATACGCAGTATTTT
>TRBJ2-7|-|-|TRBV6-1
CASNRRYEQYF
TGTGCCAGCAACCGACGGTACGAGCAGTACTTC
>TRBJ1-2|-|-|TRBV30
CAWGTGLGYTF
TGTGCCTGGGGGACCGGCCTTGGCTACACCTTC
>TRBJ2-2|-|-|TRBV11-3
CASSPRSPRHTGELFF
TGTGCCAGCAGCCCACGGAGTCCCCGACACACCGGGGAGCTGTTTTTT
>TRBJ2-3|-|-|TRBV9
CASSVGGPDTQYF
TGTGCCAGCAGCGTAGGGGGCCCAGATACGCAGTATTTT
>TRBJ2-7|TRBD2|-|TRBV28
CASSLWLAGGLSSYEQYF
TGTGCCAGCAGTTTATGGCTAGCGGGAGGTCTAAGCTCCTACGAGCAGTACTTC
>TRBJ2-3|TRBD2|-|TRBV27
CASSPSSGRMGDTQYF
TGTGCCAGCAGCCCAAGTAGCGGGAGAATGGGAGATACGCAGTATTTT
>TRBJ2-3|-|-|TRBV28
CASSVSLALSTDTQYF
TGTGCCAGCAGTGTGTCTCTAGCTCTAAGCACAGATACGCAGTATTTT
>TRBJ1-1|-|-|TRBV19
CASSTPTRHANTEAFF
TGTGCCAGTAGTACACCTACGCGACACGCGAACACTGAAGCTTTCTTT
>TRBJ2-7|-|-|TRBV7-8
CASSLSSGGWAYEQYF
TGTGCCAGCAGCTTATCCTCCGGGGGATGGGCCTACGAGCAGTACTTC
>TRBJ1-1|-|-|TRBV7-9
CASMGFVGTEAFF
TGTGCCAGCATGGGGTTCGTGGGCACTGAAGCTTTCTTT
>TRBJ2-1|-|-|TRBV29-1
CSVEAASFYNEQFF
TGCAGCGTTGAAGCGGCCAGCTTTTACAATGAGCAGTTCTTC
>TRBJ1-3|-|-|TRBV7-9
CASSLGPGNTIYF
TGTGCCAGCAGCCTCGGACCAGGAAACACCATATATTTT
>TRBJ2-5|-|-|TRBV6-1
CASSDFSVRETQYF
TGTGCCAGCAGTGATTTTTCAGTCCGGGAGACCCAGTACTTC
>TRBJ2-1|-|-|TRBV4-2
CASSQDQLAYNEQFF
TGTGCCAGCAGCCAAGATCAACTAGCTTACAATGAGCAGTTCTTC
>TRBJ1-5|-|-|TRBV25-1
CASSDRGGRQPQHF
TGTGCCAGCAGTGATCGGGGGGGACGTCAGCCCCAGCATTTT
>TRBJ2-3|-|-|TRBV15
CATSRVGRTIPTDTQYF
TGTGCCACCAGCAGAGTGGGGAGGACAATACCGACAGATACGCAGTATTTT
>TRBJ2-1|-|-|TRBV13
CASSPKQGHEQFF
TGTGCCAGCAGCCCCAAACAGGGCCATGAGCAGTTCTTC
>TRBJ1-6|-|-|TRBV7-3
CASSLTRGFNSPLHF
TGTGCCAGCAGCTTAACGCGAGGGTTTAATTCACCCCTCCACTTT
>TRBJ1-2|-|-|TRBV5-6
CASSFPRRERANYGYTF
TGTGCCAGCAGCTTCCCGCGCCGAGAGAGGGCTAACTATGGCTACACCTTC
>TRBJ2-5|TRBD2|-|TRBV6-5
CASSLAGGAETQYF
TGTGCCAGCTCCCTGGCGGGAGGTGCAGAGACCCAGTACTTC
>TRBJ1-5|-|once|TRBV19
CASNGGLNQPQHF
TGTGCCAGTAACGGCGGACTCAATCAGCCCCAGCATTTT
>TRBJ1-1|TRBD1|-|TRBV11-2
CASSLVQGENTEAFF
TGTGCCAGCAGCTTAGTACAGGGGGAGAACACTGAAGCTTTCTTT
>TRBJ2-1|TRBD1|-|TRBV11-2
CASSLASTPWEGQGNEQFF
TGTGCCAGCAGCTTAGCCTCAACCCCGTGGGAGGGACAGGGGAATGAGCAGTTCTTC
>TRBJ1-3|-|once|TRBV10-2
CASSDSLWVPGNTIYF
TGCGCCAGCAGTGACTCTCTCTGGGTCCCAGGAAACACCATATATTTT
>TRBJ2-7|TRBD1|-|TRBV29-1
CSVRDRGEQYF
TGCAGCGTTCGTGACAGGGGCGAGCAGTACTTC
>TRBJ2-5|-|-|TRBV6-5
CASSPAYVETQYF
TGTGCCAGCAGCCCGGCCTATGTGGAGACCCAGTACTTC
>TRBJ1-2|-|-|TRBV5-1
CASSGEGGYTF
TGCGCCAGCAGCGGGGAGGGTGGCTACACCTTC
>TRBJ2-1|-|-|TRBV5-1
CASSLAASSYNEQFF
TGCGCCAGCAGCTTGGCTGCTAGCTCCTACAATGAGCAGTTCTTC
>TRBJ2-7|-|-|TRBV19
CASSQAFGGYEQYF
TGTGCCAGTAGCCAGGCTTTTGGAGGCTACGAGCAGTACTTC
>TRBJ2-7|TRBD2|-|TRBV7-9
CASSGGTSGSYEQYF
TGTGCCAGCAGTGGAGGGACTAGCGGTTCCTACGAGCAGTACTTC
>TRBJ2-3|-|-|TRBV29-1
CSAGAVEQTTDTQYF
TGCAGCGCTGGGGCCGTGGAACAGACCACAGATACGCAGTATTTT